A single sample is the source of the 12 T cell receptor beta chains below, sequenced in a study of spatial heterogeneity in lung cancer. Time point denoted: sample taken at primary tumor resection. One entry per CDR3 protein, called by TCRdb with MiXCR from the 5' RACE reads. Of about 48,000 distinct CDR3 sequences in the sample, approximately 5.7% were seen once. Sequencing was performed on PBMCs, taken at surgery. The receptors were sampled from a male donor with early-stage non-small cell lung cancer.

This clonotype was recorded many times. The genes are TRBV6-6 and TRBJ1-4; D perhaps matches TRBD1 (5 bases). Trimming took 6 bases from V and 2 from J, leaving 10 bases between them. CDR1 MNHNY and CDR2 SVGAGI come from the germline V gene (reference sequence). CDR3 length equals 14 residues. The CDR3 protein is CASSWGSTNEKLFF. The CDR3 nucleotides are TGTGCCAGCAGCTGGGGGTCTACTAATGAAAAACTGTTTTTT.

This clonotype was detected many times. The CDR3 DNA reads TGTGCCAGCAGCCAAGGGCGGGGAAATACGCAGTATTTT. It translates to CASSQGRGNTQYF. The chain recombines TRBV3-1 with TRBJ2-3, with TRBD2 as a possible D gene (6 bases). Germline V gene sequence: CDR1 LGHDT, CDR2 YNNKEL (reference sequence). The CDR3 extends over 13 amino acids. The V end lost 1 base, the J end lost 7 bases, and 9 bases lay between the germline ends.

This clonotype was counted at least ten times. The V call is TRBV5-6, the J call TRBJ2-1, with D possibly being TRBD1 or TRBD2 (5 bases each). The CDR3 is 15 amino acids. V lost 4 bases and J 5 bases, leaving 16 bases between the germline ends. Germline V lookup: CDR1 SGHDT, CDR2 YYEEEE. The CDR3 is CASSGGPRPNNEQFF. The CDR3 nucleotides are TGTGCCAGCAGCGGGGGACCGCGCCCTAACAATGAGCAGTTCTTC.

This clonotype was detected many times. This chain connects TRBV7-8 to TRBJ2-3, with D perhaps TRBD2 (5 bases). Germline CDR1 reads SGHVS; CDR2 reads FQNEAQ. The V and J ends lost 0 bases and 0 bases respectively, with 10 bases between them. There are 16 residues in the CDR3. CDR3 DNA: TGTGCCAGCAGCTTAGCGTGGAGGAGAAGCACAGATACGCAGTATTTT. Amino acid sequence: CASSLAWRRSTDTQYF.

The table lists this clonotype with many counts. This chain connects TRBV6-2 or TRBV6-3 to TRBJ2-1, with TRBD1 matching over 7 bases. Per the germline V gene, CDR1 is MNHEY and CDR2 is SVGEGT. This CDR3 contains 15 residues. The V and J ends lost 5 bases and 4 bases, in that order; junction bases with no gene match: 8. In DNA, the CDR3 is TGTGCCAGCAGTAACACCGCGGACAGGTACAATGAGCAGTTCTTC. It codes for CASSNTADRYNEQFF.

At least ten counts were recorded for this clonotype. The V gene is TRBV12-3 or TRBV12-4, the J gene TRBJ1-2, with unresolved D. The CDR3 runs to 15 residues. Trimming cost V 5 bases and J 1 base, with 14 bases left between them. As DNA, the CDR3 is TGTGCCAGCAGTCCCTTGGGAGGCGTTAACTATGGCTACACCTTC. Its protein is CASSPLGGVNYGYTF.

There are many counts of this clonotype. The V call is TRBV6-1, the J call TRBJ1-1; 10 nucleotides line up with TRBD1. The CDR3 is made up of 13 amino acids. V trimming: 8 bases; J trimming: 5 bases; junction bases outside the gene matches: 5. In germline, CDR1 is MNHNS, CDR2 SASEGT. The CDR3 bases are TGTGCCAGCCTCCGGACAGGGGGAACTGAAGCTTTCTTT. This gives the protein CASLRTGGTEAFF.

V is TRBV7-4 and J is TRBJ2-2; no firm D call. The V and J ends lost 1 base and 1 base respectively, with 4 bases between them. This CDR3 contains 14 residues. From germline, CDR1 is SGHVT and CDR2 SQSDAQ. CDR3 in amino acids: CASSLERNTGELFF. The CDR3 DNA reads as TGTGCCAGCAGCTTAGAGCGGAACACCGGGGAGCTGTTTTTT.

This clonotype has a count of ten or more. The genes are TRBV6-2 or TRBV6-3 and TRBJ2-7, with D tentatively TRBD1 or TRBD2 (5 bases each). With 8 bases removed from V and 3 bases from J, the gap between germline ends came to 14 bases. Per germline, CDR1 MNHEY and CDR2 SVGEGT. The CDR3 extends over 13 amino acids. The CDR3 nucleotides read TGTGCCAGCGGCCGGGACGTTAGCTACGAGCAGTACTTC. It yields the protein CASGRDVSYEQYF.

This clonotype has ten or more counts. This chain joins TRBV28 and TRBJ1-4; D unclear. This CDR3 contains 14 residues. The germline V and J ends were trimmed by 4 bases and 8 bases, with 14 bases remaining between them. Germline-derived CDR1 and CDR2 are MDHEN and SYDVKM. The DNA for the CDR3 is TGTGCCAGCAGTTATTCTTCGGACGGGGAAAAACTGTTTTTT. The encoded protein is CASSYSSDGEKLFF.

At least ten counts were recorded for this clonotype. The V gene is TRBV4-1, the J gene TRBJ1-4; no clear D. V lost 1 base and J 8 bases, leaving 17 bases between the germline ends. This CDR3 has 16 amino acids. The germline V gene encodes CDR1 MGHRA and CDR2 YSYEKL. The CDR3 loop reads CASSQGAGFYSEKLFF. As DNA, the CDR3 is TGCGCCAGCAGCCAAGGGGCGGGCTTCTACAGCGAAAAACTGTTTTTT.

In its sample, this clonotype was seen a few times. V is TRBV4-2 and J is TRBJ2-7; TRBD1 aligns across 8 bases. This CDR3 region has 16 residues. The germline V gene has CDR1 LGHNA and CDR2 YNFKEQ. The junction had 6 bases not matched to a gene; V was cut back by 0 bases and J by 2 bases. CDR3: CASSQDPTGVAYEQYF. The CDR3 DNA reads as TGTGCCAGCAGCCAAGATCCGACAGGGGTGGCCTACGAGCAGTACTTC.